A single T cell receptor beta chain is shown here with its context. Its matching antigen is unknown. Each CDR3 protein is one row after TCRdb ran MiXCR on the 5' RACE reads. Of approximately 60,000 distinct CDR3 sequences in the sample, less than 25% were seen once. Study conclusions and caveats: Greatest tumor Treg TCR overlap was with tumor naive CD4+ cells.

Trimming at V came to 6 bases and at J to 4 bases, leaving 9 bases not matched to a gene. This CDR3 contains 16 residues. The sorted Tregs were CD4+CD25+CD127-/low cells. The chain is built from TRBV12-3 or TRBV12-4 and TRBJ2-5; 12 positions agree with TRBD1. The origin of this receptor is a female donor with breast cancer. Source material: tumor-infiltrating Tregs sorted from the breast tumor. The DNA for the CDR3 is TGTGCCAGCAGCCGCGGGACAGGGGGCATGGGAGAGACCCAGTACTTC. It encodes CASSRGTGGMGETQYF.